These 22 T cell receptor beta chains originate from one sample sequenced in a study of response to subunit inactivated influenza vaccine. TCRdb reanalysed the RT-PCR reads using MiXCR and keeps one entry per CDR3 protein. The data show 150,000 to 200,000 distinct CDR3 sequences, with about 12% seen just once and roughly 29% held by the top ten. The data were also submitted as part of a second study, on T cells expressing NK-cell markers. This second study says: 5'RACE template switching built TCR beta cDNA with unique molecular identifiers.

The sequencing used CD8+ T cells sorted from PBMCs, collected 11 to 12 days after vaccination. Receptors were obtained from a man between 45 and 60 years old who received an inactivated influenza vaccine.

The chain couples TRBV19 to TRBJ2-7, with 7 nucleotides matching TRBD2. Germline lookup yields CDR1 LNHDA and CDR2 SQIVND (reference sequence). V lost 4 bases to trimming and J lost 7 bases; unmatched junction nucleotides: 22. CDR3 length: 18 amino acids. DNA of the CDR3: TGTGCCAGTAGTAGCTGGACACTCGGACTAGACGGTATAGGTGAGCAGTACTTC. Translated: CASSSWTLGLDGIGEQYF.

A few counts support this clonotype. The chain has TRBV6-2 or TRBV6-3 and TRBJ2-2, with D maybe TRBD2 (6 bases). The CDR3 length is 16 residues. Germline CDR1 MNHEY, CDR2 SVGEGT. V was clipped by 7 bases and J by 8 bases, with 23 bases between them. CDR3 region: CASTFDRESGAGELFF. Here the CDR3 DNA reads TGTGCCAGCACCTTCGATCGGGAGTCGGGTGCGGGGGAGCTGTTTTTT.

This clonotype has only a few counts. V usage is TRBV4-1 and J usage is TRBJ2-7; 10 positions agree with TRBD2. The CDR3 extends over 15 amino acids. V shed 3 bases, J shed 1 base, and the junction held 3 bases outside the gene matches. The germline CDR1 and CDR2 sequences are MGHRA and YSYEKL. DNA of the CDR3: TGCGCCAGCAGCCACTCAGCGGGAGGGTCCTACGAGCAGTACTTC. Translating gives CASSHSAGGSYEQYF.

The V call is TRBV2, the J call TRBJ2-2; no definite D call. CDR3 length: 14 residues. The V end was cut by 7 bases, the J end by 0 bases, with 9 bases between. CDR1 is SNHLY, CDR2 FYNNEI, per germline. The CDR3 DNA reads TGTGCCAGCAAGTCAACAGCGAACACCGGGGAGCTGTTTTTT. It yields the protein CASKSTANTGELFF.

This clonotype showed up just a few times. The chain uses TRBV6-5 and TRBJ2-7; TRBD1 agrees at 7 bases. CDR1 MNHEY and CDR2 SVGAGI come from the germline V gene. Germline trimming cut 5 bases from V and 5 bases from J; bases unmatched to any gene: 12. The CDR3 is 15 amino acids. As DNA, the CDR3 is TGTGCCAGCAGTAACCGGGACAGCCTCTGGGACGAGCAGTACTTC. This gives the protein CASSNRDSLWDEQYF.

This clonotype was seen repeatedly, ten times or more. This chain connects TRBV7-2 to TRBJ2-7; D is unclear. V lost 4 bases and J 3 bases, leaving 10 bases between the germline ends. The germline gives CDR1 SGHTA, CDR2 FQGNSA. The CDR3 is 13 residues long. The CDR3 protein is CASSSRQFYEQYF. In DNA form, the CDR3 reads TGTGCCAGCAGCTCCCGGCAGTTCTACGAGCAGTACTTC.

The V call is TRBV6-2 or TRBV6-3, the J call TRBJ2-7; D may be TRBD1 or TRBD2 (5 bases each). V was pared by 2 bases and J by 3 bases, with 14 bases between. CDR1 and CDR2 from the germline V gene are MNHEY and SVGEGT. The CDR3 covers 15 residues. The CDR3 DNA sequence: TGTGCCAGCAGTTACGAGTTGGGGGAAGGCTACGAGCAGTACTTC. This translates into CASSYELGEGYEQYF.

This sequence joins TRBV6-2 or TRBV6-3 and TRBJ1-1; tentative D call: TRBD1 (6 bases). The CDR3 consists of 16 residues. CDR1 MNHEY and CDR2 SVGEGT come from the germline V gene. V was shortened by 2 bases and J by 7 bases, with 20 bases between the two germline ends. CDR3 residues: CASSYLSPTGIGEAFF. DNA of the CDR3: TGTGCCAGCAGTTACCTTTCCCCCACAGGGATAGGTGAAGCTTTCTTT.

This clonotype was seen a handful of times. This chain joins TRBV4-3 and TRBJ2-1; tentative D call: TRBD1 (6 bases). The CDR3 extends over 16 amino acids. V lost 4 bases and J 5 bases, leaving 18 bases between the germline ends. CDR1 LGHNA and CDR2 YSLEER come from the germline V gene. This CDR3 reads CASSLMQGTLDNEQFF. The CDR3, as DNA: TGCGCCAGCAGCCTGATGCAAGGGACACTCGACAATGAGCAGTTCTTC.

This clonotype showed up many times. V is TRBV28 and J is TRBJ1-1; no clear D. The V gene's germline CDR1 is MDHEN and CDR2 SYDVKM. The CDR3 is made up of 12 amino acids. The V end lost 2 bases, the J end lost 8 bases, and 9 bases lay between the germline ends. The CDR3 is CASSLLSGEAFF. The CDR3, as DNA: TGTGCCAGCAGTTTACTGTCGGGGGAAGCTTTCTTT.

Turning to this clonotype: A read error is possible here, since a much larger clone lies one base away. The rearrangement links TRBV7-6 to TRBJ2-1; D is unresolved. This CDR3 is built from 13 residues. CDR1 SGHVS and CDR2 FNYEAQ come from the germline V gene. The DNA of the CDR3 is TGTGCCACCAGCCTATCTTTAAACAATGAGCAGTTCTTC. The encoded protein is CATSLSLNNEQFF.

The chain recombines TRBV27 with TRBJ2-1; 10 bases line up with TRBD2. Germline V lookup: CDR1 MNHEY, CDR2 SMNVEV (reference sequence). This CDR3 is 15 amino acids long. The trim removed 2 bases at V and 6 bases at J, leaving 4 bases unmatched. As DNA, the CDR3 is TGTGCCAGCAGTTTAGGGTCTAGCGGGAGCAATGAGCAGTTCTTC. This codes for CASSLGSSGSNEQFF.

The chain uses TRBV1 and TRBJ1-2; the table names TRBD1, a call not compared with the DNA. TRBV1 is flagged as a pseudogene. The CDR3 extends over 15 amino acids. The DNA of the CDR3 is TGCACCAGCAGCCAGCCTAAGGGGGTGTACCGTGGCTACACCTTC. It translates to CTSSQPKGVYRGYTF.

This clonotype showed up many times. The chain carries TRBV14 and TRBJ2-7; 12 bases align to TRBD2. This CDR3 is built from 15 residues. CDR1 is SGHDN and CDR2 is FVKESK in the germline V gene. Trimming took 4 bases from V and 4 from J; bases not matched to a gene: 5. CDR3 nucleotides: TGTGCCAGCAGCCCGACTAGCGGGAGTAGATACGAGCAGTACTTC. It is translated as CASSPTSGSRYEQYF. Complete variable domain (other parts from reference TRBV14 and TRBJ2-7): EAGVTQFPSHSVIEKGQTVTLRCDPISGHDNLYWYRRVMGKEIKFLLHFVKESKQDESGMPNNRFLAERTGGTYSTLKVQPAELEDSGVYFCASSPTSGSRYEQYFGPGTRLTVT.

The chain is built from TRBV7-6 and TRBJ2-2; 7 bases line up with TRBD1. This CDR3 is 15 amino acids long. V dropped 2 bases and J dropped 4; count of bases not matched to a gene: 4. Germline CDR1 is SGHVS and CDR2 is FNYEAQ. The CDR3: CASSLRDSGTGELFF. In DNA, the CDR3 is TGTGCCAGCAGCTTAAGGGACAGCGGCACCGGGGAGCTGTTTTTT.

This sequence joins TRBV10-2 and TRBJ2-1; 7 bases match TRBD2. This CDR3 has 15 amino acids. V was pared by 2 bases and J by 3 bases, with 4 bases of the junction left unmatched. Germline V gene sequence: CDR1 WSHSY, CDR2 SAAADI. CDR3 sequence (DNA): TGCGCCAGCAGTGAGAGCGGGGCGGTCTACAATGAGCAGTTCTTC. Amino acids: CASSESGAVYNEQFF.

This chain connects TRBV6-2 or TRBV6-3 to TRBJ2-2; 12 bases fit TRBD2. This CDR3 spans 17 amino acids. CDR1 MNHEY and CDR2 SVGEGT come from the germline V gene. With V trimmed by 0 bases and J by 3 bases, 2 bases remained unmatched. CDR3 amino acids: CASSYSLAGGYTGELFF. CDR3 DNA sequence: TGTGCCAGCAGTTACTCACTAGCGGGGGGCTACACCGGGGAGCTGTTTTTT.

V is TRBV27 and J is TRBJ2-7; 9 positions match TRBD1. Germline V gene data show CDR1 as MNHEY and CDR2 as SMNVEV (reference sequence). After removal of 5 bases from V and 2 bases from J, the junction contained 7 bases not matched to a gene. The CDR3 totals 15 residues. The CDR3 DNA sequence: TGTGCCAGCAGTCACGGGACAGGGAAGGCCTACGAGCAGTACTTC. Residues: CASSHGTGKAYEQYF.

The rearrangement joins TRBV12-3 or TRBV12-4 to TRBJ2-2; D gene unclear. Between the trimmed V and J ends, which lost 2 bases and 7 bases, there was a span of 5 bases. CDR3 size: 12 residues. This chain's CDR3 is CASSLKYGELFF. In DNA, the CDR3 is TGTGCCAGCAGTTTAAAATACGGGGAGCTGTTTTTT.

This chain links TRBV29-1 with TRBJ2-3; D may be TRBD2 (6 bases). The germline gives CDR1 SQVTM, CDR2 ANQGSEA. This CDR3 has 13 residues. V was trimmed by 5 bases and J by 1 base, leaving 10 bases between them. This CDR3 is CSVHGGRTDTQYF. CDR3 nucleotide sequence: TGCAGCGTTCACGGGGGTCGCACAGATACGCAGTATTTT.

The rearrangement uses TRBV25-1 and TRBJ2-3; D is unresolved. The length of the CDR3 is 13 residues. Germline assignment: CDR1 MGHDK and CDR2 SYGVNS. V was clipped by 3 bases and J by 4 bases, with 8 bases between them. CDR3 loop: CASSDQYADTQYF. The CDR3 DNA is TGTGCCAGCAGTGACCAATACGCAGATACGCAGTATTTT. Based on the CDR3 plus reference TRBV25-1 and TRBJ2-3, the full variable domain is EADIYQTPRYLVIGTGKKITLECSQTMGHDKMYWYQQDPGMELHLIHYSYGVNSTEKGDLSSESTVSRIRTEHFPLTLESARPSHTSQYLCASSDQYADTQYFGPGTRLTVL.

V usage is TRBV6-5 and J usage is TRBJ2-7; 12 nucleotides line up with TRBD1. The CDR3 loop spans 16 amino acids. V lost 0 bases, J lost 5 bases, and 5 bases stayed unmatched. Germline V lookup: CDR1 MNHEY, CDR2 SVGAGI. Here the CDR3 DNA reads TGTGCCAGCAGTTACTCGATTGGGACAGGGGGCAACGAGCAGTACTTC. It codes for CASSYSIGTGGNEQYF.